A single sample gave rise to the 19 T cell receptor beta chains below, sequenced in a study of cytomegalovirus exposure and HLA in healthy donors. The protocol was immunoSEQ multiplex PCR, while the TCRdb copy is restricted to in-frame clones and leaves out a portion. The sample lists tens of thousands of clones, about 95% occurring once. Sample: PBMCs. The receptors come from a man between 18 and 35 years old in good health and CMV-seronegative.

The table lists this clone with a count of one. V usage is TRBV11-2 and J usage is TRBJ2-3; TRBD1 might be the D (6 bases). Germline V gene data show CDR1 as SGHAT and CDR2 as FQNNGV. The length of the CDR3 is 14 residues. Trimming took 2 bases from V and 2 from J, leaving 8 bases between them. CDR3 sequence (DNA): TGTGCCAGCAGCTTACAGGGGAACACAGATACGCAGTATTTT. Translation gives CASSLQGNTDTQYF.

V is TRBV2 and J is TRBJ1-5; 7 nucleotides line up with TRBD1. Germline V gives CDR1 SNHLY, CDR2 FYNNEI. J lost 7 bases, V lost 7 bases, and 10 bases had no gene match. The length of the CDR3 is 14 residues. CDR3 region: CASTDRGGSQPQHF. For the CDR3, the DNA is TGTGCCAGCACAGATCGAGGGGGCAGCCAGCCCCAGCATTTT.

V is TRBV19 and J is TRBJ2-2; TRBD1 agrees at 8 bases. Germline V gives CDR1 LNHDA, CDR2 SQIVND (reference sequence). The CDR3 is made up of 16 amino acids. J gave up 0 bases and V 5 bases, and 5 bases lay outside the gene matches. The CDR3 loop reads CASSLRTGSNTGELFF. The CDR3 nucleotides are TGTGCCAGTAGTCTCCGGACAGGGTCGAACACCGGGGAGCTGTTTTTT.

The rearrangement uses TRBV7-2 and TRBJ2-3; D is undetermined. V was cut by 2 bases and J by 2 bases, with 14 bases left in between. CDR3 size: 16 residues. Germline lookup yields CDR1 SGHTA and CDR2 FQGNSA. The CDR3 spells CASSLLMADFTDTQYF. DNA for the CDR3: TGTGCCAGCAGCTTATTGATGGCAGATTTCACAGATACGCAGTATTTT.

The CDR3 coding sequence is TGTGCCTGGGTGAGACTAGCAGCGTATGAGCAGTTCTTC. It yields the protein CAWVRLAAYEQFF. The chain joins TRBV30 to TRBJ2-1, with 7 bases matching TRBD2. This CDR3 is built from 13 residues. The V segment lost 5 bases and the J segment 8 bases; nucleotides outside the gene matches: 9. CDR1 GTSNPN and CDR2 SVGIG come from the germline V gene (reference sequence).

J is TRBJ1-2 and V is TRBV5-1, with 7 bases identical to TRBD1. CDR1 is SGHRS and CDR2 is YFSETQ in the germline V gene. This CDR3 is 14 amino acids long. V lost 2 bases to trimming and J lost 3 bases; unmatched junction nucleotides: 4. The DNA of the CDR3 is TGCGCCAGCAGCTTAGGGACAGACTACTATGGCTACACCTTC. It specifies CASSLGTDYYGYTF.

This clone was counted a single time. The rearrangement links TRBV11-2 to TRBJ1-1; 7 positions agree with TRBD1. V was clipped by 5 bases and J by 5 bases; unmatched bases: 8. Germline V lookup: CDR1 SGHAT, CDR2 FQNNGV. This CDR3 spans 14 amino acids. The CDR3 DNA sequence: TGTGCCAGCAGCCAAAAGGGGGCTCTGACTGAAGCTTTCTTT. It encodes CASSQKGALTEAFF.

This chain joins TRBV27 and TRBJ2-7, with a tentative D call TRBD1 (7 bases). The CDR3 sequence is 16 residues long. Germline lookup yields CDR1 MNHEY and CDR2 SMNVEV (reference sequence). The CDR3 DNA follows: TGTGCTGCAAGCCGGGGGAGCCGGGACAGATACTACGAGCAGTACTTC. It is translated as CAASRGSRDRYYEQYF.

This clone was detected once. The rearrangement uses TRBV2 and TRBJ2-7; D might be TRBD2 (5 bases). This CDR3 contains 13 residues. The V end was cut by 7 bases, the J end by 2 bases, with 12 bases between. CDR1 is SNHLY and CDR2 is FYNNEI in the germline V gene. CDR3 nucleotides: TGTGCCAGCATGGGCTGGCGGGCCTACGAGCAGTACTTC. As protein: CASMGWRAYEQYF.

The chain is built from TRBV14 and TRBJ2-7; no clear D gene. The V gene's germline CDR1 is SGHDN and CDR2 FVKESK. Trimming left V 1 base short and J 1 base short, with 8 bases between. The CDR3 covers 14 residues. The CDR3 nucleotides read TGTGCCAGCAGCCAAGCCTACCCTTCCTACGAGCAGTACTTC. Translation gives CASSQAYPSYEQYF. Full variable domain (missing parts from reference TRBV14 and TRBJ2-7): EAGVTQFPSHSVIEKGQTVTLRCDPISGHDNLYWYRRVMGKEIKFLLHFVKESKQDESGMPNNRFLAERTGGTYSTLKVQPAELEDSGVYFCASSQAYPSYEQYFGPGTRLTVT.

The genes are TRBV7-2 and TRBJ2-3; 9 nucleotides line up with TRBD2. V gave up 7 bases and J gave up 0 bases; unmatched junction bases: 5. This CDR3 comprises 15 residues. The germline gives CDR1 SGHTA, CDR2 FQGNSA. The CDR3 here is CASIQGTSSTDTQYF. CDR3 nucleotide sequence: TGTGCCAGCATCCAGGGGACTAGCAGCACAGATACGCAGTATTTT.

The V and J genes are TRBV5-4 and TRBJ1-1; 7 bases fit TRBD1. Germline V CDR1 and CDR2: SGHNT, YYREEE (reference sequence). J lost 0 bases, V lost 4 bases, and 3 bases had no gene match. The CDR3 consists of 14 residues. The CDR3 protein is CASSHGQVNTEAFF. As DNA, the CDR3 is TGTGCCAGCAGCCACGGACAGGTGAACACTGAAGCTTTCTTT.

This clone was recorded only once. The chain is built from TRBV7-2 and TRBJ2-7; 9 positions match TRBD2. This CDR3 is 14 amino acids long. The V and J ends lost 5 bases and 6 bases, in that order; junction bases with no gene match: 8. Per germline, CDR1 SGHTA and CDR2 FQGNSA. CDR3 residues: CASSRGLASAEQYF. The CDR3 DNA reads TGTGCCAGCAGCCGCGGACTAGCGTCGGCCGAGCAGTACTTC.

This sequence joins TRBV6-5 and TRBJ2-5, with D possibly TRBD2 on 6 matching bases. The CDR3 contains 14 residues. Germline V gene data show CDR1 as MNHEY and CDR2 as SVGAGI. Trimming took off 6 bases at V and 13 bases at J, with 24 bases between the two ends. For the CDR3, the DNA is TGTGCCAGCAGATCGGACTCGCCGGGAGAGGTCCTGTACTTC. It yields the protein CASRSDSPGEVLYF.

This chain connects TRBV5-1 to TRBJ2-3; TRBD2 agrees at 10 bases. Losses at the gene ends were 0 bases for V and 1 base for J; bases not matched to a gene: 2. The CDR3 sequence is 16 residues long. CDR1 is SGHRS, CDR2 YFSETQ, per germline. CDR3 protein: CASSLALAGGTDTQYF. Written as DNA, the CDR3 is TGCGCCAGCAGCTTGGCCCTAGCGGGAGGCACAGATACGCAGTATTTT.

This chain uses TRBV27 with TRBJ2-3; 10 positions match TRBD2. V shed 3 bases and J 4 bases; nucleotides not matched to a gene: 4. The CDR3 spans 15 residues. Germline-derived CDR1 and CDR2 are MNHEY and SMNVEV (reference sequence). The CDR3 loop is CASSFTSGVADTQYF. The DNA for the CDR3 is TGTGCCAGCAGTTTTACTAGCGGGGTGGCAGATACGCAGTATTTT.

This chain uses TRBV27 with TRBJ1-1; no firm D call. CDR3 length equals 15 residues. V lost 0 bases, J lost 5 bases, and 13 bases lay in between. Germline CDR1 reads MNHEY; CDR2 reads SMNVEV (reference sequence). CDR3 in DNA: TGTGCCAGCAGTTTATCGATCCCGCCGAGGACTGAAGCTTTCTTT. Its translation is CASSLSIPPRTEAFF.

The chain joins TRBV27 to TRBJ2-2, with TRBD1 as a possible D gene (5 bases). Looked up from germline, CDR1 is MNHEY and CDR2 is SMNVEV (reference sequence). V lost 5 bases and J lost 2, with 15 bases in between. CDR3 length: 16 residues. The DNA of the CDR3 is TGTGCCAGCAGTCATCTAGGGGCGACTAACACCGGGGAGCTGTTTTTT. It translates to CASSHLGATNTGELFF.

This chain joins TRBV6-6 and TRBJ2-7, with D possibly TRBD1 on 5 matching bases. The V and J ends lost 2 bases and 6 bases respectively, with 8 bases between them. Germline V CDR1 and CDR2: MNHNY, SVGAGI (reference sequence). The CDR3 is 12 amino acids. The CDR3 is CASSYRGGEQYF. Written as DNA, the CDR3 is TGTGCCAGCAGTTACAGGGGTGGCGAGCAGTACTTC.